The rows below give T cell receptor beta chains drawn from one sample of a study of T cell changes during pregnancy in multiple sclerosis. Sequenced by immunoSEQ multiplex PCR; TCRdb stores in-frame clones only, minus some. The table records 30,000 to 40,000 clones, about 94% of them present only once. Here the sequenced sample was CD4+ T cells from peripheral blood mononuclear cells, taken in the second trimester of pregnancy. Every receptor here comes from a female donor with multiple sclerosis, enrolled in a pregnancy study. Each CDR3 is given with its conserved first and last residue. The D gene is left open where the match is weak. Not all rows give a size; the values are once, few, many and, for expanded clones, a class.

clone size: .
J gene: TRBJ2-7
V gene: TRBV4-3
D gene: TRBD1
CDR3 DNA: TGCGCCAGCAGCCAGGGACCGGGACAGAGCTACGAGCAGTACTTC
CDR3 protein: CASSQGPGQSYEQYF

clone size: .
J gene: TRBJ1-5
V gene: TRBV4-1
D gene: .
CDR3 DNA: TGCGCCAGCAGCCAAGTTGAGGTGAATAGCAATCAGCCCCAGCATTTT
CDR3 protein: CASSQVEVNSNQPQHF

clone size: .
J gene: TRBJ2-3
V gene: TRBV2
D gene: TRBD1
CDR3 DNA: TGTGCCAGCAGTGAGGACAGGGGTGGAGATACGCAGTATTTT
CDR3 protein: CASSEDRGGDTQYF

clone size: once
J gene: TRBJ1-2
V gene: TRBV9
D gene: TRBD1
CDR3 DNA: TGTGCCAGCACTCCAGGACGACAGGGGGATGGCTACACCTTC
CDR3 protein: CASTPGRQGDGYTF

clone size: .
J gene: TRBJ2-5
V gene: TRBV5-4
D gene: TRBD1
CDR3 DNA: TGTGCCAGCAGCTTGGGGGACAGGGCATCAGAGACCCAGTACTTC
CDR3 protein: CASSLGDRASETQYF

clone size: .
J gene: TRBJ2-1
V gene: TRBV13
D gene: TRBD2
CDR3 DNA: TGTGCCAGCAGCCCCTGGACTAGCGGGGTTAGCTCCTACAATGAGCAGTTCTTC
CDR3 protein: CASSPWTSGVSSYNEQFF

clone size: few
J gene: TRBJ1-6
V gene: TRBV21-1
D gene: .
CDR3 DNA: TGTGCCAGCAGCAGACCCCGGGGAGGCTCACCCCTCCACTTT
CDR3 protein: CASSRPRGGSPLHF

clone size: .
J gene: TRBJ1-1
V gene: TRBV5-1
D gene: TRBD1
CDR3 DNA: TGCGCCAGCAGCCCCTGGACAGGGGGCACTGAAGCTTTCTTT
CDR3 protein: CASSPWTGGTEAFF

clone size: .
J gene: TRBJ1-1
V gene: TRBV18
D gene: TRBD1
CDR3 DNA: TGTGCCAGCTCACCCAGGACAGGGGGGGACACTGAAGCTTTCTTT
CDR3 protein: CASSPRTGGDTEAFF

clone size: .
J gene: TRBJ1-2
V gene: TRBV27
D gene: .
CDR3 DNA: TGTGCCAGCAGTTTATACCCCCATGGGGCCTATGGCTACACCTTC
CDR3 protein: CASSLYPHGAYGYTF

clone size: once
J gene: TRBJ2-1
V gene: TRBV2
D gene: .
CDR3 DNA: TGTGCCAGCAGTCCGGAGGCCCTCATGGCGTTCTTC
CDR3 protein: CASSPEALMAFF

clone size: once
J gene: TRBJ1-3
V gene: TRBV6-6
D gene: TRBD1
CDR3 DNA: TGTGCCAGCGAAGATTCGGCAGGGGGTGGAAACACCATATATTTT
CDR3 protein: CASEDSAGGGNTIYF

clone size: .
J gene: TRBJ2-1
V gene: TRBV7-3
D gene: .
CDR3 DNA: TGTGCCAGCAGCCCAAACCTCCTGAGTGAGCAGTTCTTC
CDR3 protein: CASSPNLLSEQFF

clone size: .
J gene: TRBJ1-2
V gene: TRBV9
D gene: .
CDR3 DNA: TGTGCCAGCAGCGTAGACCCGAACAGCCCAAAGAACACCTTC
CDR3 protein: CASSVDPNSPKNTF

clone size: few
J gene: TRBJ1-5
V gene: TRBV19
D gene: TRBD1
CDR3 DNA: TGTGCCAGTAAGTTAGGGACAGGGCGACAGCCCCAGCATTTT
CDR3 protein: CASKLGTGRQPQHF

clone size: .
J gene: TRBJ2-2
V gene: TRBV7-6
D gene: .
CDR3 DNA: TGTGCCAGCAGCCTCGGACAGACAGCGAACACCGGGGAGCTGTTTTTT
CDR3 protein: CASSLGQTANTGELFF

clone size: .
J gene: TRBJ1-2
V gene: TRBV4-2
D gene: TRBD1
CDR3 DNA: TGTGCCAGCAGCCAAGCAAACACCGGGACAGGGAACTTGTACTATGGCTACACCTTC
CDR3 protein: CASSQANTGTGNLYYGYTF

clone size: .
J gene: TRBJ2-7
V gene: TRBV4-2
D gene: TRBD2
CDR3 DNA: TGTGCCAGCAGCCAAATAAAGATAACTAGCGGGCGTAGCTCCTACGAGCAGTACTTC
CDR3 protein: CASSQIKITSGRSSYEQYF

clone size: .
J gene: TRBJ2-1
V gene: TRBV6-5
D gene: .
CDR3 DNA: TGTGCCAGCAGTCGCTTGGGGGGGGCACTTGAGCAGTTCTTC
CDR3 protein: CASSRLGGALEQFF

clone size: .
J gene: TRBJ2-7
V gene: TRBV13
D gene: .
CDR3 DNA: TGTGCCAGCAGCCGTAACAGGGATTATTCGCCCTACGAGCAGTACTTC
CDR3 protein: CASSRNRDYSPYEQYF

clone size: .
J gene: TRBJ2-1
V gene: TRBV18
D gene: .
CDR3 DNA: TGTGCCAGCTCACCGGACTGGGGGGACTCCAATGAGCAGTTCTTC
CDR3 protein: CASSPDWGDSNEQFF

clone size: .
J gene: TRBJ1-5
V gene: TRBV6-1
D gene: TRBD1
CDR3 DNA: TGTGCCAGCACTTGGACGTCAGGGGGCAACCAGCCCCAGCATTTT
CDR3 protein: CASTWTSGGNQPQHF

clone size: .
J gene: TRBJ2-1
V gene: TRBV28
D gene: .
CDR3 DNA: TGTGCCAGCAGTGGGACTCCCTACGGTTCCTACAATGAGCAGTTCTTC
CDR3 protein: CASSGTPYGSYNEQFF

clone size: .
J gene: TRBJ1-4
V gene: TRBV11-2
D gene: TRBD1
CDR3 DNA: TGTGCCAGCAGCTTAGTACGGGGACAGGGGGCCTCAAATGAAAAACTGTTTTTT
CDR3 protein: CASSLVRGQGASNEKLFF

clone size: .
J gene: TRBJ2-7
V gene: TRBV5-1
D gene: TRBD2
CDR3 DNA: TGCGCCAGCAGCTTGTCCGGCGGGAGGGCCTCCTACGAGCAGTACTTC
CDR3 protein: CASSLSGGRASYEQYF

clone size: .
J gene: TRBJ2-1
V gene: TRBV15
D gene: TRBD2
CDR3 DNA: TGTGCCACCAGCAGAGAAAGAACTAGCGGGAGGGTGGCCCTTAATGAGCAGTTCTTC
CDR3 protein: CATSRERTSGRVALNEQFF

clone size: .
J gene: TRBJ2-1
V gene: TRBV7-8
D gene: .
CDR3 DNA: TGTGCCAGCAGCCGCACGCGGGGCCTTAGCTCCTACAATGAGCAGTTCTTC
CDR3 protein: CASSRTRGLSSYNEQFF

clone size: .
J gene: TRBJ2-1
V gene: TRBV10-1
D gene: TRBD2
CDR3 DNA: TGCGCCAGCAGTGTCGGCGGGAGGGCCGATGAGCAGTTCTTC
CDR3 protein: CASSVGGRADEQFF

clone size: .
J gene: TRBJ2-2
V gene: TRBV7-6
D gene: TRBD1
CDR3 DNA: TGTGCCAGCAGGCCCGGGACAGACACCGGGGAGCTGTTTTTT
CDR3 protein: CASRPGTDTGELFF

clone size: .
J gene: TRBJ2-2
V gene: TRBV5-1
D gene: TRBD1
CDR3 DNA: TGCGCCAGCAGACTGGACAGGGGGCTTATTCCCGGGGAGCTGTTTTTT
CDR3 protein: CASRLDRGLIPGELFF

clone size: .
J gene: TRBJ2-1
V gene: TRBV19
D gene: TRBD1
CDR3 DNA: TGTGCCAGTAGTATCGGGACAGCCCTTCGGGAGCAGTTCTTC
CDR3 protein: CASSIGTALREQFF

clone size: once
J gene: TRBJ2-7
V gene: TRBV25-1
D gene: .
CDR3 DNA: TGTGCCAGCAGTGCTTATGGAGGGGCCTACGAGCAGTACTTC
CDR3 protein: CASSAYGGAYEQYF

clone size: .
J gene: TRBJ1-4
V gene: TRBV30
D gene: .
CDR3 DNA: TGTGCCTGGAGTGTACAGGGAAATGAAAAACTGTTTTTT
CDR3 protein: CAWSVQGNEKLFF

clone size: .
J gene: TRBJ2-1
V gene: TRBV4-1
D gene: .
CDR3 DNA: TGCGCCAGCAGCCTAACGAGGGACTACAATGAGCAGTTCTTC
CDR3 protein: CASSLTRDYNEQFF

clone size: .
J gene: TRBJ2-2
V gene: TRBV6-5
D gene: TRBD1
CDR3 DNA: TGTGCCAGCAGCCTCCGGGACAGGGACGCCGGGGAGCTGTTTTTT
CDR3 protein: CASSLRDRDAGELFF

clone size: .
J gene: TRBJ2-7
V gene: TRBV30
D gene: TRBD1
CDR3 DNA: TGTGCCTGGAAGGGACAGGGGGACGGGCAGTACTTC
CDR3 protein: CAWKGQGDGQYF

clone size: once
J gene: TRBJ1-5
V gene: TRBV19
D gene: .
CDR3 DNA: TGTGCCAGTAGTATACAGGGCGGCAATCAGCCCCAGCATTTT
CDR3 protein: CASSIQGGNQPQHF

clone size: .
J gene: TRBJ2-2
V gene: TRBV28
D gene: .
CDR3 DNA: TGTGCCAGCAGTGAAGAATCTAGTCCGAACACCGGGGAGCTGTTTTTT
CDR3 protein: CASSEESSPNTGELFF

clone size: .
J gene: TRBJ2-1
V gene: TRBV5-1
D gene: TRBD2
CDR3 DNA: TGCGCCAGCAGCCCTATGACTAGCGGCTCCTACAATGAGCAGTTCTTC
CDR3 protein: CASSPMTSGSYNEQFF

clone size: .
J gene: TRBJ2-3
V gene: TRBV7-2
D gene: TRBD2
CDR3 DNA: TGTGCCAGCAGCTTGACTAGCAGGGGCACAGATACGCAGTATTTT
CDR3 protein: CASSLTSRGTDTQYF

clone size: .
J gene: TRBJ1-5
V gene: TRBV28
D gene: .
CDR3 DNA: TGTGCCAGCAGTGGGGGCAGGGCGGGTAATCAGCCCCAGCATTTT
CDR3 protein: CASSGGRAGNQPQHF

clone size: .
J gene: TRBJ2-1
V gene: TRBV29-1
D gene: .
CDR3 DNA: TGCAGCGTTCGGGTCCCGGGCTACAATGAGCAGTTCTTC
CDR3 protein: CSVRVPGYNEQFF

clone size: .
J gene: TRBJ1-2
V gene: TRBV7-8
D gene: .
CDR3 DNA: TGTGCCAGCAGCTTAATCGCAGGTGCACCTTATGGCTACACCTTC
CDR3 protein: CASSLIAGAPYGYTF

clone size: .
J gene: TRBJ1-4
V gene: TRBV6-5
D gene: .
CDR3 DNA: TGTGCCAGCAGTTACTCGAAGTTCCCGGGTGAAAAACTGTTTTTT
CDR3 protein: CASSYSKFPGEKLFF

clone size: once
J gene: TRBJ2-7
V gene: TRBV4-3
D gene: .
CDR3 DNA: TGCGCCAGCAGCCAAGATCCCGACAGGTTCTCCTACGAGCAGTACTTC
CDR3 protein: CASSQDPDRFSYEQYF

clone size: .
J gene: TRBJ2-2
V gene: TRBV5-1
D gene: .
CDR3 DNA: TGCGCCAGCAGCTTGGTGGCTCGGACAGACTACACCGGGGAGCTGTTTTTT
CDR3 protein: CASSLVARTDYTGELFF

clone size: .
J gene: TRBJ2-3
V gene: TRBV7-2
D gene: TRBD2
CDR3 DNA: TGTGCCAGCCGTCCGGGGGGAAGCACAGATACGCAGTATTTT
CDR3 protein: CASRPGGSTDTQYF

clone size: once
J gene: TRBJ1-1
V gene: TRBV12-5
D gene: .
CDR3 DNA: TGTGCTAGTGGTTTAGGGGGATACACTGAAGCTTTCTTT
CDR3 protein: CASGLGGYTEAFF

clone size: .
J gene: TRBJ2-1
V gene: TRBV7-9
D gene: .
CDR3 DNA: TGTGCCAGCACCCCTGGCGGCGACTACAATGAGCAGTTCTTC
CDR3 protein: CASTPGGDYNEQFF

clone size: .
J gene: TRBJ1-1
V gene: TRBV11-2
D gene: .
CDR3 DNA: TGTGCCAGCAGCTTAGGGCTGGGCCCGAACACTGAAGCTTTCTTT
CDR3 protein: CASSLGLGPNTEAFF

clone size: .
J gene: TRBJ2-3
V gene: TRBV6-5
D gene: .
CDR3 DNA: TGTGCCAGCAGTTACGGCATAACCGGCACAGATACGCAGTATTTT
CDR3 protein: CASSYGITGTDTQYF